This passage covers 7 T cell receptor beta chains from one sample sequenced in a study of blood T cell repertoires in COVID-19. Using immunoSEQ multiplex PCR, the repertoire was profiled, and TCRdb retains in-frame clones only, with some absent. The table has 100,000 to 150,000 clones, around 80% seen once. The sequenced sample was peripheral blood. The receptors stem from a woman aged 55-70 years with acute or convalescent COVID-19.

This chain links TRBV4-1 with TRBJ2-3; the D gene is possibly TRBD2 (6 bases). Trimming removed 2 bases from V and 5 bases from J, with 14 bases in between. The CDR3 consists of 15 residues. CDR1 and CDR2 (germline): MGHRA, YSYEKL. The CDR3, as DNA: TGCGCCAGCAGCCAAACGGGGACTCGCAAAGATACGCAGTATTTT. The encoded protein is CASSQTGTRKDTQYF.

This clone was found a few times. CDR3 coding DNA: TGTGCCAGCAGTGAAGCAGGGGGACAGGGCTACACCTTC. Protein sequence: CASSEAGGQGYTF. The chain joins TRBV6-1 to TRBJ1-2; 7 nucleotides align to TRBD1. CDR3 length: 13 residues. CDR1 and CDR2 (germline): MNHNS, SASEGT. With V trimmed by 0 bases and J by 8 bases, 3 bases remained unmatched.

The chain joins TRBV2 to TRBJ2-2; tentatively, D is TRBD2 (5 bases). The V end lost 4 bases, the J end lost 4 bases, and 7 bases lay between the germline ends. The germline V gene has CDR1 SNHLY and CDR2 FYNNEI. The CDR3 sequence is 13 residues long. CDR3 loop: CASSVDFTGELFF. The CDR3 nucleotides read TGTGCCAGCAGTGTGGACTTCACCGGGGAGCTGTTTTTT.

This rearrangement joins TRBV7-9 to TRBJ2-5, with D uncertain. The CDR3 contains 12 residues. Germline loops: CDR1 SEHNR, CDR2 FQNEAQ (reference sequence). V was trimmed by 5 bases and J by 5 bases, leaving 9 bases between them. The CDR3 region is CASSSFAETQYF. CDR3 in DNA: TGTGCCAGCAGCAGCTTCGCGGAGACCCAGTACTTC.

This rearrangement joins TRBV7-2 to TRBJ1-4; possible D gene TRBD1, 6 bases. Trimming pared 8 bases from V and 1 base from J, leaving 14 bases between. This CDR3 spans 15 amino acids. Germline V gene data show CDR1 as SGHTA and CDR2 as FQGNSA. Here the CDR3 DNA reads TGTGCCAGCTCCCCGGGGGGCATAACTAATGAAAAACTGTTTTTT. Protein product: CASSPGGITNEKLFF.

The chain has TRBV4-1 and TRBJ1-2; TRBD1 might be the D (6 bases). CDR1 and CDR2 (germline): MGHRA, YSYEKL. The V end lost 1 base, the J end lost 6 bases, and 18 bases lay between the germline ends. This CDR3 region has 16 residues. DNA of the CDR3: TGCGCCAGCAGCCAAGCGTTAAAGGACAGAATCGATGGCTACACCTTC. It specifies CASSQALKDRIDGYTF.

The gene calls are TRBV7-9 and TRBJ2-5, with TRBD2 matching over 8 bases. The V gene end was trimmed by 8 bases and the J gene end by 2 bases; junction bases not matched to a gene: 4. Germline CDR1 reads SEHNR; CDR2 reads FQNEAQ (reference sequence). The CDR3 covers 13 residues. This CDR3 is CASFGGGQETQYF. DNA for the CDR3: TGTGCCAGCTTCGGCGGGGGGCAAGAGACCCAGTACTTC.